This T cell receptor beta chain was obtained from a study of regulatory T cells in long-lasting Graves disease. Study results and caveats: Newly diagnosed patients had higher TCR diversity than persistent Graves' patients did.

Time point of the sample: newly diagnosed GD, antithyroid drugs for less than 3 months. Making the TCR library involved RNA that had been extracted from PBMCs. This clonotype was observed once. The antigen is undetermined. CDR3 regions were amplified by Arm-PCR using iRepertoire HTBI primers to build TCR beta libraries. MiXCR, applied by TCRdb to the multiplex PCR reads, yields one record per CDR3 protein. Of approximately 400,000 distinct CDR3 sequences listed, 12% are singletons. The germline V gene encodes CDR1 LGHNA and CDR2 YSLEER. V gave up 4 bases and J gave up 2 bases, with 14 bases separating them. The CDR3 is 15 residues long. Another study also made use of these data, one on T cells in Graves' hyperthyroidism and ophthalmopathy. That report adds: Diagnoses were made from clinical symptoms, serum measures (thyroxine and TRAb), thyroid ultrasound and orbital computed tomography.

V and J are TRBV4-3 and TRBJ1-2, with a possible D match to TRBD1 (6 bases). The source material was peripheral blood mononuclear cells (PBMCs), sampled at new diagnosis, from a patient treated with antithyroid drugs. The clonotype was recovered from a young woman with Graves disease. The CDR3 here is CASSPDGRGNYGYTF. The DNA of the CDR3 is TGCGCCAGCAGCCCCGACGGCAGGGGCAACTATGGCTACACCTTC.